The T cell receptor beta chain described here comes from a study of T cell repertoires in cytomegalovirus infection. The overall study: Indicated by public TCR beta signatures were CMV infection and matching HLA type.

The CDR3 contains 15 residues. Germline CDR1 reads MDHEN; CDR2 reads SYDVKM. Trimming removed 3 bases at V and 4 bases at J, with 15 bases between. This clonotype was recorded many times. Its antigen is as yet unknown. Study results and caveats: Pooled public TCR beta family frequency picked out CMV carriers with the relevant HLA. The ex vivo response was dominated by HLA-C-restricted CMV-specific TCR beta clonotypes.

TCRdb used MiXCR to reprocess the reads, holding one entry per CDR3 protein. The sample has about 310,000 distinct CDR3 sequences, around 9.1% seen once; the top ten hold approximately 2.4%. Sample: PBMCs. The chain uses TRBV28 and TRBJ1-1; D call uncertain. The TCR sequence derives from a human donor in good health (CMV status not recorded). Some clones in this sample may be carry-over from other donors' samples. CDR3 nucleotide sequence: TGTGCCAGCAGTTTTATGCAGGAGATGGGCACTGAAGCTTTCTTT. Residues: CASSFMQEMGTEAFF. Using reference TRBV28 and TRBJ1-1 for the parts outside the CDR3, the full variable domain is DVKVTQSSRYLVKRTGEKVFLECVQDMDHENMFWYRQDPGLGLRLIYFSYDVKMKEKGDIPEGYSVSREKKERFSLILESASTNQTSMYLCASSFMQEMGTEAFFGQGTRLTVV.